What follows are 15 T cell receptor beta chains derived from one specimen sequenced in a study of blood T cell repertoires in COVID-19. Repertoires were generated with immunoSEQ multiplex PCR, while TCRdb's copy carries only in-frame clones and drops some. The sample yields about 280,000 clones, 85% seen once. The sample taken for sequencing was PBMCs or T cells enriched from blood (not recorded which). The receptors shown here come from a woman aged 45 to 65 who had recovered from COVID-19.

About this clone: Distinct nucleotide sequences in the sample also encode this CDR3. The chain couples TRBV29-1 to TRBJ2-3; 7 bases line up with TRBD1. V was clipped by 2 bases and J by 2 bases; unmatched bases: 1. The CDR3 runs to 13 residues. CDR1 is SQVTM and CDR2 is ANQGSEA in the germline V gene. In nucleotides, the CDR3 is TGCAGCGTTGAAAGGGGGCCCACAGATACGCAGTATTTT. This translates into CSVERGPTDTQYF.

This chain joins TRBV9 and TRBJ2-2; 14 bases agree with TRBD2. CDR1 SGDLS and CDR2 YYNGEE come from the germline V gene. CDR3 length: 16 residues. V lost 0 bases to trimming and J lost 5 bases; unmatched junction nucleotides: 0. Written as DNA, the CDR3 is TGTGCCAGCAGCGTAGGGACTAGCGGGAGGACCGGGGAGCTGTTTTTT. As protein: CASSVGTSGRTGELFF.

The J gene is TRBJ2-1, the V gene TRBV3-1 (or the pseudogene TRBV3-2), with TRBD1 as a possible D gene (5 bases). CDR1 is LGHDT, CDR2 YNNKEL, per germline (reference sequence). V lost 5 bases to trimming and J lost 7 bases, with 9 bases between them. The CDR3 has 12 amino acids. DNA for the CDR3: TGTGCCAGCAGCTCTCAGGGAAATGAGCAGTTCTTC. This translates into CASSSQGNEQFF.

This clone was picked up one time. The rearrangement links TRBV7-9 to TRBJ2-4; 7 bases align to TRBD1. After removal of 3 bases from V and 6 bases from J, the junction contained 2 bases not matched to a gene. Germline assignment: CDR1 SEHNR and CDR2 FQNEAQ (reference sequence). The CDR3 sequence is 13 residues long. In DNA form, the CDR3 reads TGTGCCAGCAGCTTGGGACAGATAAACATTCAGTACTTC. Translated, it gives CASSLGQINIQYF.

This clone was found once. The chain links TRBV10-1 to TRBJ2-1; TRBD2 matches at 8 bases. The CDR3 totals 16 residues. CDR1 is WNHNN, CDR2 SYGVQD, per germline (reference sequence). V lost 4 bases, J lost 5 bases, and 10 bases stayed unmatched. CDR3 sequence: CASSVNTGGPDNEQFF. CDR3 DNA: TGCGCCAGCAGTGTGAATACGGGAGGGCCAGACAATGAGCAGTTCTTC.

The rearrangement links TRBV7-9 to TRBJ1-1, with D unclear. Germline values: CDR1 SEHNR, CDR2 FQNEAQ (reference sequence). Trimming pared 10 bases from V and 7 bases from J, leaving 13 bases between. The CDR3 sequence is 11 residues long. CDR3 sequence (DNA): TGTGCCATTCTCTTTCGTCGTGAAGCTTTCTTT. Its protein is CAILFRREAFF.

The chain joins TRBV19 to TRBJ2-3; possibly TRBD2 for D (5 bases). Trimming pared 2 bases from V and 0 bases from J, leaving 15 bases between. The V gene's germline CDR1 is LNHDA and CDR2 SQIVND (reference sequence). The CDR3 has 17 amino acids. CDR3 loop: CASSITGKGSSTDTQYF. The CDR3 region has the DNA TGTGCCAGTAGTATAACGGGAAAGGGTTCTAGCACAGATACGCAGTATTTT.

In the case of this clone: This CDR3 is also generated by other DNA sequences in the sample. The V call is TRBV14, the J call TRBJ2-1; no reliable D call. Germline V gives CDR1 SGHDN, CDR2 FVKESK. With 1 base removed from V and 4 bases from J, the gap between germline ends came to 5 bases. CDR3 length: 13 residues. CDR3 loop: CASSQVRYNEQFF. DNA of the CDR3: TGTGCCAGCAGCCAAGTGAGATACAATGAGCAGTTCTTC.

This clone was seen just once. The CDR3 DNA reads TGCGCCAGCAGCCAAGAGGCGGGGGATGGCTACACCTTC. Translation gives CASSQEAGDGYTF. The chain carries TRBV4-1 and TRBJ1-2; D possibly corresponds to TRBD1 (5 bases). V was shortened by 0 bases and J by 6 bases, with 8 bases between the two germline ends. The CDR3 extends over 13 amino acids. Germline V gene lookup returns CDR1 MGHRA and CDR2 YSYEKL.

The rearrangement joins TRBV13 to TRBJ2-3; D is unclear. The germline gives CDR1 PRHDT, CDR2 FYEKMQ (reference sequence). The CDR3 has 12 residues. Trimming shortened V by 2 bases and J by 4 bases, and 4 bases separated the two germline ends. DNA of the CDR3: TGTGCCAGCAGCTTACTCTCAGATACGCAGTATTTT. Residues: CASSLLSDTQYF.

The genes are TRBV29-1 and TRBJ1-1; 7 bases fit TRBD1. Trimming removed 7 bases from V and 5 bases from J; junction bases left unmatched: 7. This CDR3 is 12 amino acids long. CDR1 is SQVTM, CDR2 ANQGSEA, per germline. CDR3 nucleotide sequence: TGCAGCGCAACAGGGGACGGGACTGAAGCTTTCTTT. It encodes CSATGDGTEAFF.

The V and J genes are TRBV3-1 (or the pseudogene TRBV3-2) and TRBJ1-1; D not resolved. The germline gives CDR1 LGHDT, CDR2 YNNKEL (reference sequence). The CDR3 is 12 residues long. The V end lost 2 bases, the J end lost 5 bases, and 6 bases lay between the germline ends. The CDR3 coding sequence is TGTGCCAGCAGCCAACTTGAGACTGAAGCTTTCTTT. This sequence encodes CASSQLETEAFF.

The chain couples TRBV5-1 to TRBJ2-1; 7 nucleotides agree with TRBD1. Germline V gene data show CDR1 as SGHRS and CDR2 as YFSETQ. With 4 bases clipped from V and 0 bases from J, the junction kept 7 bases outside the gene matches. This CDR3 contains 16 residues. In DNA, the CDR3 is TGCGCCAGCAGCCCAAGGGACAGCCCCTCCTACAATGAGCAGTTCTTC. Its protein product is CASSPRDSPSYNEQFF.

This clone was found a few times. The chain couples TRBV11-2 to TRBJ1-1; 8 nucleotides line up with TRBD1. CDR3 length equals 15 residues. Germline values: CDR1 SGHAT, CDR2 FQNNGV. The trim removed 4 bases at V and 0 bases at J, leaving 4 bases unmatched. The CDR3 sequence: CASSSWTGMNTEAFF. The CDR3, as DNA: TGTGCCAGCAGCTCGTGGACAGGGATGAACACTGAAGCTTTCTTT.

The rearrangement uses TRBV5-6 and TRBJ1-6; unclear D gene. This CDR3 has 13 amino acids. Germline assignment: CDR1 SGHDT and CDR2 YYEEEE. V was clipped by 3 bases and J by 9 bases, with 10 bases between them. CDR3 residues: CASSSNSGSPLHF. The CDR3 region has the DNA TGTGCCAGCAGCTCAAATTCAGGTTCACCCCTCCACTTT.